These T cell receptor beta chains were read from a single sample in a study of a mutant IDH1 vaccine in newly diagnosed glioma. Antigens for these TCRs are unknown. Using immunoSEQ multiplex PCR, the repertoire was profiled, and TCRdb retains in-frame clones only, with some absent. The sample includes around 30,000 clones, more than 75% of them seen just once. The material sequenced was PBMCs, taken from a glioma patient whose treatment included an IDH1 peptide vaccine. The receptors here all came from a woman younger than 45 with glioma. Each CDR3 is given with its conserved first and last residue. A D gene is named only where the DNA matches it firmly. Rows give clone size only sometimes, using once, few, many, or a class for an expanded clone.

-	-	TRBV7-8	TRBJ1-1	CASSFPDTIFNTEAFF	TGTGCCAGCAGCTTCCCGGACACGATCTTCAACACTGAAGCTTTCTTT
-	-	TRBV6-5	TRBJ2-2	CATTRGANGELFF	TGTGCCACCACCCGGGGGGCCAACGGGGAGCTGTTTTTT
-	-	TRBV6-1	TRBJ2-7	CASSEAAVFTYEQYF	TGTGCCAGCAGTGAAGCGGCAGTGTTCACCTACGAGCAGTACTTC
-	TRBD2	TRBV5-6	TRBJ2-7	CASSLGLLTSGGYSYEQYF	TGTGCCAGCAGCTTGGGGTTATTAACTAGCGGGGGTTACTCCTACGAGCAGTACTTC
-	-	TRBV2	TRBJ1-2	CASSEQGWGYGYTF	TGTGCCAGCAGTGAGCAGGGTTGGGGCTATGGCTACACCTTC
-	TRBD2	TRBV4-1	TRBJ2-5	CASSHLLAGGWHQETQYF	TGCGCCAGCAGCCACCTACTAGCGGGGGGCTGGCACCAAGAGACCCAGTACTTC
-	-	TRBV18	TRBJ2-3	CASSPLGSATDTQYF	TGTGCCAGCTCACCACTCGGGTCGGCGACAGATACGCAGTATTTT
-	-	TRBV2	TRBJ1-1	CASRGDTEAFF	TGTGCCAGCAGAGGGGACACTGAAGCTTTCTTT
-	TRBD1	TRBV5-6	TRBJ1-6	CASSFWTGESPLHF	TGTGCCAGCAGCTTTTGGACAGGCGAGTCACCCCTCCACTTT
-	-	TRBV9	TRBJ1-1	CASSASGEGQRTEAFF	TGTGCCAGCAGCGCCAGTGGGGAAGGACAGAGGACTGAAGCTTTCTTT
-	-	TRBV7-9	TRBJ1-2	CASSLAVDIGRTYTF	TGTGCCAGCAGCTTAGCGGTAGATATCGGCAGAACCTACACCTTC
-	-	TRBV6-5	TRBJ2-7	CASRPGLLLEQYF	TGTGCCAGCAGGCCCGGACTGCTGCTAGAGCAGTACTTC
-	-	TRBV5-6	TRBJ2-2	CASSLGLYNTGELFF	TGTGCCAGCAGTTTAGGACTCTATAACACCGGGGAGCTGTTTTTT
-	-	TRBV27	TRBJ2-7	CASSPTKGGTSEQYF	TGTGCCAGCAGTCCGACGAAGGGGGGGACCTCCGAGCAGTACTTC
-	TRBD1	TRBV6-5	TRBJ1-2	CASRNQGGNYGYTF	TGTGCCAGCAGGAACCAGGGGGGTAACTATGGCTACACCTTC
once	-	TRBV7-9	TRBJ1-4	CASSPEDEKLFF	TGTGCCAGCAGCCCCGAGGATGAAAAACTGTTTTTT
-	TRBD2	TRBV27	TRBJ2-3	CASRSGGPRNTQYF	TGTGCCAGCAGAAGCGGGGGGCCTAGAAATACGCAGTATTTT
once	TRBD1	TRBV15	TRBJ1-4	CATSRQGQGIPFF	TGTGCCACCAGCCGACAGGGACAGGGGATTCCGTTTTTT
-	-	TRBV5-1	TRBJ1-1	CASSSWGEGTEAFF	TGCGCCAGCAGCTCCTGGGGGGAGGGCACTGAAGCTTTCTTT
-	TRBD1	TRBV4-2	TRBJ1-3	CASSHEGARSGNTIYF	TGTGCCAGCAGCCATGAGGGGGCTCGCTCTGGAAACACCATATATTTT
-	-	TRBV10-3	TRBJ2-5	CAISVAGPEETQYF	TGTGCCATCAGTGTGGCAGGGCCGGAGGAGACCCAGTACTTC
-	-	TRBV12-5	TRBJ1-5	CASGLDIQQPQHF	TGTGCTAGTGGTTTGGATATACAACAGCCCCAGCATTTT
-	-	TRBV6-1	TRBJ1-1	CASSPPSPNTEAFF	TGTGCCAGCAGCCCTCCGAGCCCGAACACTGAAGCTTTCTTT
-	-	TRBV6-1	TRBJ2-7	CASGATPGYEQYF	TGTGCCAGCGGAGCGACCCCGGGCTACGAGCAGTACTTC
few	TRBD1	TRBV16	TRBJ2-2	CASSQSIGQGATGELFF	TGTGCCAGCAGCCAATCAATCGGGCAGGGGGCGACCGGGGAGCTGTTTTTT
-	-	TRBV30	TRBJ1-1	CAWSKRGSTEAFF	TGTGCCTGGAGTAAACGGGGTAGCACTGAAGCTTTCTTT
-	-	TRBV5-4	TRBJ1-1	CASSPGTTLLNTEAFF	TGTGCCAGCAGCCCCGGGACGACCCTCCTGAACACTGAAGCTTTCTTT
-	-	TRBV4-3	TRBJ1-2	CASSQDRGGIYGYTF	TGCGCCAGCAGCCAAGATCGTGGTGGGATCTATGGCTACACCTTC
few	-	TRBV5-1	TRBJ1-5	CASSPQGSNQPQHF	TGCGCCAGCAGCCCACAGGGTAGCAATCAGCCCCAGCATTTT
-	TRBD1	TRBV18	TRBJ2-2	CASSPDRVNGGELFF	TGTGCCAGCTCACCCGACAGGGTCAACGGCGGGGAGCTGTTTTTT
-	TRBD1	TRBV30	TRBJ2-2	CAYGTGFITGELFF	TGTGCCTACGGGACAGGGTTTATCACCGGGGAGCTGTTTTTT
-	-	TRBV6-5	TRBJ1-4	CASSAHQGTNEKLFF	TGTGCCAGCAGTGCCCATCAGGGAACTAATGAAAAACTGTTTTTT
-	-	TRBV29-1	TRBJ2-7	CSVVGRGTNYEQYF	TGCAGCGTTGTGGGGAGGGGGACCAACTACGAGCAGTACTTC
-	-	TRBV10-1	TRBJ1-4	CASSESSGEKLFF	TGCGCCAGCAGTGAGTCGTCTGGGGAAAAACTGTTTTTT
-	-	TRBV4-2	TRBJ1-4	CASTPGYKDEKLFF	TGTGCCAGCACCCCAGGTTATAAAGATGAAAAACTGTTTTTT
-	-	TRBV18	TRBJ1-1	CASSPPPGVSEAFF	TGTGCCAGCTCACCCCCACCGGGGGTATCTGAAGCTTTCTTT
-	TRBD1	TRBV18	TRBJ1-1	CASSRRTGGRTEAFF	TGTGCCAGCTCACGGAGGACAGGGGGTCGTACTGAAGCTTTCTTT
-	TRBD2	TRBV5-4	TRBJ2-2	CASSFLAGGPTDGELFF	TGTGCCAGCAGCTTCCTAGCGGGGGGGCCAACGGACGGGGAGCTGTTTTTT
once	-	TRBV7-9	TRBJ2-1	CASSPLLSSGEQFF	TGTGCCAGCAGCCCACTCCTAAGTAGCGGTGAGCAGTTCTTC
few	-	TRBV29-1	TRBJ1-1	CSVRVLLSTEAFF	TGCAGCGTTAGGGTACTATTATCCACTGAAGCTTTCTTT
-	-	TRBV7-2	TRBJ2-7	CASSLAVSTSEQYF	TGTGCCAGCAGCTTAGCGGTCTCCACCTCCGAGCAGTACTTC
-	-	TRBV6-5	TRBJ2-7	CASSHRLGGYEQYF	TGTGCCAGCAGCCACAGACTAGGGGGTTACGAGCAGTACTTC
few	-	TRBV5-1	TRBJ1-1	CASSHGRDTEAFF	TGCGCCAGCAGCCATGGACGGGACACTGAAGCTTTCTTT
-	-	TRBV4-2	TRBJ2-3	CASSQEGPLIGTDTQYF	TGTGCCAGCAGCCAAGAGGGGCCCCTGATAGGCACAGATACGCAGTATTTT
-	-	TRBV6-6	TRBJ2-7	CASGLSYEQYF	TGTGCCAGCGGTCTGTCCTACGAGCAGTACTTC
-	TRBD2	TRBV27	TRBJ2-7	CASSFAGGEQYF	TGTGCCAGCAGTTTCGCGGGGGGCGAGCAGTACTTC
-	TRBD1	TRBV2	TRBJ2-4	CASSSSGGLAKNIQYF	TGTGCCAGCAGTTCTTCAGGGGGCTTGGCCAAAAACATTCAGTACTTC
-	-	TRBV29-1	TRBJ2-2	CSVEGSNTGELFF	TGCAGCGTTGAAGGAAGTAACACCGGGGAGCTGTTTTTT
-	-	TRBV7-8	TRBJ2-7	CASTLSGVYEQYF	TGTGCCAGCACGCTAAGTGGAGTCTACGAGCAGTACTTC